This is a list of T cell receptor beta chains from one sample in a study of blood T cells in healthy people across ages. From the 5' RACE reads, TCRdb called clonotypes with MiXCR, one entry per CDR3 protein. This repertoire shows 750,000 or so distinct CDR3 sequences, roughly 25% found once; its top ten account for roughly a tenth. These data are also associated with another study on T cells of mothers and their children.

Material: blood. Receptor source: a boy under 18 in good health. Both conserved end residues are part of each CDR3. The order of the fields is clone size, D gene, J gene, V gene, CDR3 DNA, CDR3 protein. The D gene is left open where the match is weak. Size tells how often a clone was seen (once, few, many) or the class of an expanded clone, and some rows leave it out.

few TRBD1 TRBJ1-2 TRBV11-2 TGTGCCAGCAGCTTAGATTCCCAGGGGGAGTATGGCTACACCTTC CASSLDSQGEYGYTF
. TRBD2 TRBJ2-7 TRBV3-1 TGTGCCAGCAGCCAAGGTCTGGCGGGAGGGTACTACGAGCAGTACTTC CASSQGLAGGYYEQYF
few TRBD2 TRBJ2-3 TRBV6-5 TGTGCCAGCAGTTACTCGACCGGGAGGGATACGCAGTATTTT CASSYSTGRDTQYF
. . TRBJ2-7 TRBV12-3/TRBV12-4 TGTGCCAGCAGTTCATCGGGACCAGTCGGCTACGAGCAGTACTTC CASSSSGPVGYEQYF
. . TRBJ1-2 TRBV29-1 TGCAGCGTTGACGGCGGGGCAGGGGCGAACTATGGCTACACCTTC CSVDGGAGANYGYTF
. TRBD1 TRBJ1-1 TRBV10-2 TGCGCCAGCAGTGAGTCGGACAGGGGCACTGAAGCTTTCTTT CASSESDRGTEAFF
. . TRBJ2-1 TRBV5-5 TGTGCCAGCAGCCGTTCGACAGCGGAGTACAATGAGCAGTTCTTC CASSRSTAEYNEQFF
. TRBD1 TRBJ2-7 TRBV5-1 TGCGCCAGCAGCCGGGGAGAGGACAGGGGAGCCTACGAGCAGTACTTC CASSRGEDRGAYEQYF
few TRBD1 TRBJ1-1 TRBV4-1 TGCGCCAGCAGCCAAGATCCGCAGGGGGGAAACACTGAAGCTTTCTTT CASSQDPQGGNTEAFF
few . TRBJ2-7 TRBV4-2 TGTGCCAGCAGCCAAGAAGGCCTTGGCCAGGGCTCCTACGAGCAGTACTTC CASSQEGLGQGSYEQYF
few . TRBJ1-4 TRBV12-3/TRBV12-4 TGTGCCATCCTCGGGCAGGGTGAAGAAAAACTGTTTTTT CAILGQGEEKLFF
. TRBD2 TRBJ2-3 TRBV27 TGTGCCAGCAGTTCCCTAGCGGGCCCTATCACAGATACGCAGTATTTT CASSSLAGPITDTQYF
few TRBD2 TRBJ2-3 TRBV7-3 TGTGCCAGCAGCGGGAGGGCTCTGGGAGATACGCAGTATTTT CASSGRALGDTQYF
. . TRBJ2-5 TRBV19 TGTGCCAGTAGTCCCGCACCCTGGGAGACCCAGTACTTC CASSPAPWETQYF
few TRBD2 TRBJ2-1 TRBV20-1 TGCAGTACCAGCGGGAGCTCCTACAATGAGCAGTTCTTC CSTSGSSYNEQFF
. . TRBJ2-7 TRBV2 TGTGCCAGCAGTGAAGCGGGACTCTACGAGCAGTACTTC CASSEAGLYEQYF
few . TRBJ2-6 TRBV9 TGTGCCAGCAGGGCTACTGGGGCCAACGTCCTGACTTTC CASRATGANVLTF
. TRBD2 TRBJ2-7 TRBV20-1 TGCAGTGCCCATACTAGCGGGAGGGTCTACGAGCAGTACTTC CSAHTSGRVYEQYF
. TRBD2 TRBJ2-1 TRBV11-1 TGTGCCAGCAGCTTTCAAAAGCTAGCGGGTTCCCCCGATGAGCAGTTCTTC CASSFQKLAGSPDEQFF
. TRBD1 TRBJ2-2 TRBV29-1 TGCAGCGTTGAAGGACAGGGGACAATGGGGACCGGGGAGCTGTTTTTT CSVEGQGTMGTGELFF
. . TRBJ2-5 TRBV3-1 TGTGCCAGCAGCCAAGATGAAAAGACCCAGTACTTC CASSQDEKTQYF
few TRBD1 TRBJ1-6 TRBV25-1 TGTGCCAGCAGTGATCAGACAGGGGGCCATTCACCCCTCCACTTT CASSDQTGGHSPLHF
few . TRBJ1-2 TRBV7-2 TGTGCCAGCAGCTTCGCCGGGCACGCTAACTATGGCTACACCTTC CASSFAGHANYGYTF
few . TRBJ2-3 TRBV24-1 TGTGCCACCAGTGATTTTGAAAGGGTGGGTACGCAGTATTTT CATSDFERVGTQYF
few . TRBJ2-7 TRBV20-1 TGCAGTGCTACCGGGACTTCCTACGAGCAGTACTTC CSATGTSYEQYF
. . TRBJ1-6 TRBV12-3/TRBV12-4 TGTGCCAGCAGTCCCCGTGGAGCTTCACCCCTCCACTTT CASSPRGASPLHF
. . TRBJ2-5 TRBV7-2 TGTGCCAGCACAGGATCAGAGACCCAGTACTTC CASTGSETQYF
. TRBD2 TRBJ2-7 TRBV7-2 TGTGCCAGCAGCCCCAAGTTTCAGCGGGGATCCTACGAGCAGTACTTC CASSPKFQRGSYEQYF
few . TRBJ2-3 TRBV7-3 TGTGCCAGTAGCATAGACGGGACCACAGATACGCAGTATTTT CASSIDGTTDTQYF
. TRBD1 TRBJ1-2 TRBV29-1 TGCAGCGTTCCAGACAGGGAGGCCTACACCTTC CSVPDREAYTF
. . TRBJ2-5 TRBV9 TGTGCCAGCAGCGTAGCGCCTAGCCGAGGAAAGGAGACCCAGTACTTC CASSVAPSRGKETQYF
many . TRBJ2-4 TRBV3-1 TGTGCCAGCAGCCAAGTCGCGGGAGCCAAAAACATTCAGTACTTC CASSQVAGAKNIQYF
. TRBD2 TRBJ2-5 TRBV29-1 TGCAGCGCTTGGTTAGCGGGAGTCTCGGAGACCCAGTACTTC CSAWLAGVSETQYF
few . TRBJ1-1 TRBV5-5 TGTGCCAGCAGCTTGGCACATCGGACTTTGAACACTGAAGCTTTCTTT CASSLAHRTLNTEAFF
few . TRBJ2-2 TRBV19 TGTGCCACCGGGGCCCGGCGGGAGCTGTTTTTT CATGARRELFF
few . TRBJ2-7 TRBV29-1 TGCAGCGTTGCGGGAATCTACGAGCAGTACTTC CSVAGIYEQYF
. TRBD2 TRBJ2-1 TRBV9 TGTGCCAGCGGTTCAGGACTAGGATCCTACAATGAGCAGTTCTTC CASGSGLGSYNEQFF
few . TRBJ2-1 TRBV20-1 TGCAGTGCGACCCTACTAGCCCGCTCCTACAATGAGCAGTTCTTC CSATLLARSYNEQFF
few TRBD2 TRBJ2-7 TRBV5-1 TGCGCCAGCAGCCCGCGGCTAGCGGGGATCTACGAGCAGTACTTC CASSPRLAGIYEQYF
many TRBD1 TRBJ1-2 TRBV14 TGTGCCAGCAGCCAAGTCCGGGACAGGGTTAACTATGGCTACACCTTC CASSQVRDRVNYGYTF
few . TRBJ2-1 TRBV11-2 TGTGCCAGCAGCTTAAGTCTTGGTATAAGTCTAGGAGAACAGCAGTTCTTC CASSLSLGISLGEQQFF
. . TRBJ1-1 TRBV29-1 TGCAGCGTTGTGAAACAGATGTACACTGAAGCTTTCTTT CSVVKQMYTEAFF
. TRBD1 TRBJ1-2 TRBV7-2 TGTGCCAGCAGCTCCGGTACAGGGGTCGCCTATGGCTACACCTTC CASSSGTGVAYGYTF
few TRBD2 TRBJ2-3 TRBV24-1 TGTGCCACCAGTGATCCACTAGCGGGAGCGGATACGCAGTATTTT CATSDPLAGADTQYF
few . TRBJ2-4 TRBV2 TGTGCCAGCAGACCCGAGTTGGGGAAAACCAAAAACATTCAGTACTTC CASRPELGKTKNIQYF